This passage covers 8 T cell receptor beta chains from one sample sequenced in a study of somatic mutations in cytotoxic T cells in rheumatoid arthritis. Clones were read by immunoSEQ multiplex PCR, and TCRdb kept only the in-frame ones, dropping some. This table holds 25,000 to 30,000 clones, around nine tenths found once. The sequencing sample was made of CD8+ T cells sorted from blood. Receptors originate from an adult with rheumatoid arthritis.

The chain has TRBV28 and TRBJ2-1; D ambiguous. With 6 bases removed from V and 3 bases from J, the gap between germline ends came to 24 bases. Germline V gene lookup returns CDR1 MDHEN and CDR2 SYDVKM. This CDR3 spans 18 amino acids. The CDR3 bases are TGTGCCAGCAGGGTGATTAGGAGATTAACCACCGACTACAATGAGCAGTTCTTC. Encoded protein: CASRVIRRLTTDYNEQFF.

The rearrangement joins TRBV15 to TRBJ2-1; D perhaps matches TRBD2 (5 bases). Germline loops: CDR1 LNHNV, CDR2 YYDKDF (reference sequence). The CDR3 spans 15 residues. Trimming took off 3 bases at V and 0 bases at J, with 9 bases between the two ends. For the CDR3, the DNA is TGTGCCACCAGCAGCCCTAGCAACTCCTACAATGAGCAGTTCTTC. Encoded protein: CATSSPSNSYNEQFF.

This clone was seen a handful of times. The rearrangement joins TRBV7-9 to TRBJ2-7; D is unresolved. The CDR3 covers 13 residues. Trimming stripped 7 bases from V and 0 bases from J, with 10 bases between. Per the germline V gene, CDR1 is SEHNR and CDR2 is FQNEAQ (reference sequence). In DNA form, the CDR3 reads TGTGCCAGCATTCCCGACGGCTCCTACGAGCAGTACTTC. Protein sequence: CASIPDGSYEQYF. The entire variable domain, with the rest obtained from reference TRBV7-9 and TRBJ2-7, is as follows: DTGVSQNPRHKITKRGQNVTFRCDPISEHNRLYWYRQTLGQGPEFLTYFQNEAQLEKSRLLSDRFSAERPKGSFSTLEIQRTEQGDSAMYLCASIPDGSYEQYFGPGTRLTVT.

The chain recombines TRBV6-5 with TRBJ1-2, with D tentatively TRBD1 (6 bases). The CDR3 sequence is 15 residues long. V shed 2 bases and J shed 2 bases, with 12 bases lying between them. Germline CDR1 is MNHEY and CDR2 is SVGAGI. This CDR3 reads CASSYGGQGNYGYTF. Here the CDR3 DNA reads TGTGCCAGCAGTTACGGGGGTCAGGGGAACTATGGCTACACCTTC.

The chain combines TRBV27 with TRBJ2-1; 7 nucleotides agree with TRBD1. With V trimmed by 3 bases and J by 8 bases, 7 bases remained unmatched. Germline CDR1 MNHEY, CDR2 SMNVEV (reference sequence). This CDR3 has 14 amino acids. The CDR3 protein is CASSLTGPIHEQFF. CDR3 DNA sequence: TGTGCCAGCAGTTTGACAGGGCCCATACATGAGCAGTTCTTC.

V gene TRBV6-6 combines with J gene TRBJ1-5; 8 bases match TRBD1. This CDR3 contains 16 residues. CDR1 MNHNY and CDR2 SVGAGI come from the germline V gene (reference sequence). V was clipped by 6 bases and J by 1 base; unmatched bases: 8. The CDR3 bases are TGTGCCAGCAGATATTCGGACAGGGAGAGCAATCAGCCCCAGCATTTT. Amino acids: CASRYSDRESNQPQHF.

The V gene is TRBV7-8, the J gene TRBJ1-1; 8 nucleotides line up with TRBD1. The CDR3 totals 15 residues. CDR1 and CDR2 from the germline V gene are SGHVS and FQNEAQ. V gave up 4 bases and J gave up 5 bases; unmatched junction bases: 9. CDR3 bases: TGTGCCAGCAGCTCCACCCAGGGGGCCGGGACTGAAGCTTTCTTT. Its translation is CASSSTQGAGTEAFF.

V usage is TRBV28 and J usage is TRBJ2-7; D is perhaps TRBD1 or TRBD2 (6 bases each). With 9 bases removed from V and 2 bases from J, the gap between germline ends came to 20 bases. CDR1 is MDHEN, CDR2 SYDVKM, per germline. This CDR3 is 15 amino acids long. For the CDR3, the DNA is TGTGCCAGTGCACCGGGGGCGAAACCCACCTACGAGCAGTACTTC. This sequence encodes CASAPGAKPTYEQYF.